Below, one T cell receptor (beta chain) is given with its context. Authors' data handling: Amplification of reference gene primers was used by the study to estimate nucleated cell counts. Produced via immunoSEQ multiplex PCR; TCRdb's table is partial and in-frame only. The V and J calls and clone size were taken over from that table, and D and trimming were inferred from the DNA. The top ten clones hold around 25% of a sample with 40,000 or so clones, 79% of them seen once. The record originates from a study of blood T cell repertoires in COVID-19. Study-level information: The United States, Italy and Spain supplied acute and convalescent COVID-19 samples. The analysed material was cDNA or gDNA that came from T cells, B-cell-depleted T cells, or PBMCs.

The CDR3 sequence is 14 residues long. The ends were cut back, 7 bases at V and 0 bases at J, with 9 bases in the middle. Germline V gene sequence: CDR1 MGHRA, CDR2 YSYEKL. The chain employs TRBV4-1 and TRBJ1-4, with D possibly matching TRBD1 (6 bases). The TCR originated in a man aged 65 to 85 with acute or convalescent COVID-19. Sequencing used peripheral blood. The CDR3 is CASTTGTTNEKLFF. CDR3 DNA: TGCGCCAGCACTACAGGGACAACTAATGAAAAACTGTTTTTT.